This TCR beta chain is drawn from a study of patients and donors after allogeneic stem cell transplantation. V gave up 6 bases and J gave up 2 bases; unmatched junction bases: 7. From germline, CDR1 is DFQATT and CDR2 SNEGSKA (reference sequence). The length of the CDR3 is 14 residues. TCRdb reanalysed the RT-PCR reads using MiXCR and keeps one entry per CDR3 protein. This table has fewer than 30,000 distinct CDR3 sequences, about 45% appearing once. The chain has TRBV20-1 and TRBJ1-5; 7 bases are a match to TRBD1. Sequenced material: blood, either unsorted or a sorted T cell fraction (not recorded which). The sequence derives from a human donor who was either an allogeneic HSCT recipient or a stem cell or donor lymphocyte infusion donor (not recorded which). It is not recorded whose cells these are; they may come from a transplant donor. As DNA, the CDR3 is TGCAGTGCCTTACAGGGGTTGGGCAATCAGCCCCAGCATTTT. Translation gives CSALQGLGNQPQHF.